The 17 T cell receptor beta chains below were found in one sample sequenced in a study of early T cells in non-severe SARS-CoV-2 infection. TCRdb used MiXCR to reprocess the 5' RACE reads, holding one entry per CDR3 protein. The sample yields about 36,000 distinct CDR3 sequences, around 3.9% seen once. The source material was whole blood. The receptors stem from an adult who was a healthcare worker with PCR-confirmed SARS-CoV-2 infection or an uninfected control (not recorded which).

This clonotype came up many times. CDR3 sequence reads: CAISDRLAGVREQYV. The CDR3 DNA reads TGTGCCATCAGCGATCGGCTAGCGGGAGTTCGGGAGCAGTACGTC. V is TRBV10-3 and J is TRBJ2-7; 10 bases match TRBD2. The CDR3 totals 15 residues. Germline trimming cut 6 bases from V and 7 bases from J; bases unmatched to any gene: 12. Germline V gives CDR1 ENHRY, CDR2 SYGVKD.

Many counts were recorded for this clonotype. The rearrangement uses TRBV12-3 or TRBV12-4 and TRBJ1-1; a weak D match, TRBD1 (6 bases). This CDR3 comprises 14 residues. The ends were cut back, 1 base at V and 7 bases at J, with 13 bases in the middle. DNA of the CDR3: TGTGCCAGCAGTTTAGGGGGGGCGCCTCTTGAAGCTTTCTTT. This codes for CASSLGGAPLEAFF.

This clonotype was seen only a few times. The chain combines TRBV11-1 with TRBJ1-1, with TRBD1 matching over 9 bases. CDR3 length: 15 amino acids. J lost 1 base, V lost 5 bases, and 5 bases had no gene match. CDR1 SGHAT and CDR2 FQDESV come from the germline V gene (reference sequence). The CDR3 DNA follows: TGTGCCAGCAGCACCTGGACAGGGGAGAACACTGAAGCTTTCTTT. It codes for CASSTWTGENTEAFF.

The chain is built from TRBV9 and TRBJ2-3, with D possibly TRBD1 on 6 matching bases. V gave up 5 bases and J gave up 12 bases, with 13 bases separating them. The CDR3 has 11 amino acids. Germline V gives CDR1 SGDLS, CDR2 YYNGEE. The CDR3 here is CASSMGADQYF. CDR3 coding DNA: TGTGCCAGCAGTATGGGGGCGGATCAGTATTTT.

This clonotype was seen ten or more times. This rearrangement joins TRBV21-1 to TRBJ2-7; TRBD1 is taken as the D call from the table, unchecked against the DNA. TRBV21-1 corresponds to a pseudogene. The CDR3 length is 15 residues. CDR3 nucleotide sequence: TGTGCCAGCAGCAAAGAAGGCAGGGTAATCCACGAGCAGTACTTC. Its translation: CASSKEGRVIHEQYF.

This chain links TRBV3-1 with TRBJ2-1, with 7 bases fitting TRBD1. This CDR3 has 16 amino acids. CDR1 and CDR2 (germline): LGHDT, YNNKEL (reference sequence). With V trimmed by 3 bases and J by 1 base, 6 bases remained unmatched. CDR3 sequence (DNA): TGTGCCAGCAGCCAGAACAGGGGTTTTTCCTACAATGAGCAGTTCTTC. Its protein product is CASSQNRGFSYNEQFF.

This clonotype was seen at least ten times. This chain connects TRBV7-9 to TRBJ2-7; 11 bases match TRBD2. The length of the CDR3 is 15 residues. Germline values: CDR1 SEHNR, CDR2 FQNEAQ (reference sequence). Losses at the gene ends were 7 bases for V and 3 bases for J; bases not matched to a gene: 8. The DNA of the CDR3 is TGTGCCAGCACCCCGGGACTAGCGGAAAACTACGAGCAGTACTTC. This encodes CASTPGLAENYEQYF.

At least ten counts were recorded for this clonotype. The J gene is TRBJ2-7, the V gene TRBV7-8, with TRBD2 matching over 10 bases. The CDR3 consists of 17 residues. V shed 4 bases and J 7 bases; nucleotides not matched to a gene: 16. Germline-derived CDR1 and CDR2 are SGHVS and FQNEAQ. The CDR3 sequence: CASSSGGPGTSASEQYV. The CDR3 DNA reads as TGTGCCAGCAGCTCGGGGGGCCCCGGGACTAGCGCATCTGAGCAGTACGTC.

This clonotype showed up many times. The gene calls are TRBV10-3 and TRBJ2-1; D possibly corresponds to TRBD2 (6 bases). Germline V CDR1 and CDR2: ENHRY, SYGVKD. V gave up 10 bases and J gave up 8 bases, with 15 bases separating them. This CDR3 has 12 residues. The CDR3 DNA reads as TGTGCCACCCGTACTAGCACCGATGAGCAGTTCTTC. It is translated as CATRTSTDEQFF.

This clonotype has a count of ten or more. The rearrangement uses TRBV7-2 and TRBJ1-5; TRBD1 matches 8 bases. V shed 5 bases and J 3 bases; nucleotides not matched to a gene: 3. CDR1 and CDR2 from the germline V gene are SGHTA and FQGNSA. The CDR3 consists of 14 residues. DNA for the CDR3: TGTGCCAGCAGCAGACAGGGGTCCAATCAGCCCCAGCATTTT. This gives the protein CASSRQGSNQPQHF.

This clonotype came up a few times. This rearrangement joins TRBV5-4 to TRBJ2-6; 7 bases align to TRBD1. There are 18 residues in the CDR3. Trimming took 4 bases from V and 0 from J; bases not matched to a gene: 10. Germline CDR1 reads SGHNT; CDR2 reads YYREEE (reference sequence). In DNA form, the CDR3 reads TGTGCCAGCAGCGACGACAGGGCCCTATACTCTGGGGCCAACGTCCTGACTTTC. This translates into CASSDDRALYSGANVLTF.

This clonotype has ten or more counts. The chain couples TRBV14 to TRBJ2-2; D is uncertain. There are 15 residues in the CDR3. Germline lookup yields CDR1 SGHDN and CDR2 FVKESK. Deletions cut 2 bases from V and 1 base from J, with 8 bases between. The CDR3 sequence: CASSQRLMNTGELFF. CDR3 DNA: TGTGCCAGCAGCCAAAGGCTGATGAACACCGGGGAGCTGTTTTTT.

This clonotype was detected many times. The V and J genes are TRBV6-2 or TRBV6-3 and TRBJ2-1, with TRBD2 matching over 14 bases. The CDR3 has 15 residues. V gave up 2 bases and J gave up 13 bases; unmatched junction bases: 7. CDR1 and CDR2 from the germline V gene are MNHEY and SVGEGT. CDR3 loop: CASSYGTSGSRSQFF. The CDR3 bases are TGTGCCAGCAGTTACGGGACTAGCGGGAGCCGAAGTCAGTTCTTC.

Many counts were recorded for this clonotype. This chain connects TRBV29-1 to TRBJ1-1; no firm D call. The germline gives CDR1 SQVTM, CDR2 ANQGSEA. The CDR3 covers 11 residues. The ends were cut back, 4 bases at V and 7 bases at J, with 10 bases in the middle. The CDR3 coding sequence is TGCAGCGTTGTTAGGACGGGTGAAGCTTTCTTT. Encoded protein: CSVVRTGEAFF.

This clonotype came up many times. The chain combines TRBV11-2 with TRBJ1-3; 8 nucleotides agree with TRBD1. After removal of 4 bases from V and 8 bases from J, the junction contained 10 bases not matched to a gene. This CDR3 contains 15 residues. Germline loops: CDR1 SGHAT, CDR2 FQNNGV. CDR3: CASSSTRGLSYTIYF. The CDR3 DNA follows: TGTGCCAGCAGCTCAACCAGGGGGCTAAGCTACACCATATATTTT.

This clonotype was seen ten or more times. V and J are TRBV27 and TRBJ2-5, with a weak D call TRBD2 (5 bases). V was shortened by 6 bases and J by 5 bases, with 16 bases between the two germline ends. This CDR3 is built from 14 residues. Looked up from germline, CDR1 is MNHEY and CDR2 is SMNVEV (reference sequence). The CDR3 bases are TGTGCCAGCAGAAAACCCGGGGAAGGGGAGACCCAGTACTTC. Amino acids: CASRKPGEGETQYF.

This clonotype showed up many times. J is TRBJ2-7 and V is TRBV3-2; the table's D gene call, TRBD2, was not cross checked with the DNA. TRBV3-2 is given as a pseudogene. The CDR3 spans 17 residues. This CDR3 reads CASSQESSGEVSYEQYV. For the CDR3, the DNA is TGTGCCAGCAGCCAAGAGTCTAGCGGAGAGGTCTCCTACGAGCAGTACGTC.